This T cell receptor (beta chain) was sequenced for a study of CD8+ T cells in alopecia areata. At the level of the study: Treatment comprised oral tofacitinib, 5 to 10 mg twice daily, in treated patients. Severity scores in treated patients reflected the percentage of scalp affected.

Regarding treatment: oral pan-JAK inhibitor, 5-10 mg twice daily. Peripheral blood samples and lesional scalp punch biopsies were obtained from alopecia areata patients. The V end was cut by 6 bases, the J end by 3 bases, with 15 bases between. The CDR3 contains 15 residues. Germline CDR1 is SNHLY and CDR2 is FYNNEI. Investigators isolated RNA and reverse transcribed it into cDNA to act as the sequencing template. This table comes from immunoSEQ multiplex PCR, and its TCRdb copy is limited to in-frame clones, with some not included. The sample has some 99,000 clones, roughly two thirds seen once. This sequence joins TRBV2 and TRBJ1-5; D remains unclear. The receptor's source is a human donor with alopecia areata. The specimen was CD8+ T cells sorted from blood, collected at week 4, from a patient treated with tofacitinib. For the CDR3, the DNA is TGTGCCAGCAGCCCGGGTCCGGGTATCAATCAGCCCCAGCATTTT. Its translation is CASSPGPGINQPQHF.